The clone carrying this TCR beta chain was seen repeatedly, ten times or more. V was trimmed by 3 bases and J by 8 bases, leaving 11 bases between them. CDR1 DFQATT and CDR2 SNEGSKA come from the germline V gene (reference sequence). This CDR3 spans 13 amino acids. This sample stems from a study of metastatic and nonmetastatic thyroid tumors. Through MiXCR, TCRdb re-clonotyped the PCR reads. The sample carries 20,000 to 25,000 clones, over 9.5% recorded once. Thyroid surgery had not been preceded by any treatment in any patient. Sequencing was carried out using blood. The clonotype comes from a female donor with papillary thyroid cancer or a benign thyroid nodule (not recorded which). Some clones in this sample may be carry-over from other donors' samples. The rearrangement joins TRBV20-1 to TRBJ1-6; D is undetermined. This chain's CDR3 is CSARMGLDSPLHF. As DNA, the CDR3 is TGCAGTGCTAGGATGGGTCTGGATTCACCCCTCCACTTT.